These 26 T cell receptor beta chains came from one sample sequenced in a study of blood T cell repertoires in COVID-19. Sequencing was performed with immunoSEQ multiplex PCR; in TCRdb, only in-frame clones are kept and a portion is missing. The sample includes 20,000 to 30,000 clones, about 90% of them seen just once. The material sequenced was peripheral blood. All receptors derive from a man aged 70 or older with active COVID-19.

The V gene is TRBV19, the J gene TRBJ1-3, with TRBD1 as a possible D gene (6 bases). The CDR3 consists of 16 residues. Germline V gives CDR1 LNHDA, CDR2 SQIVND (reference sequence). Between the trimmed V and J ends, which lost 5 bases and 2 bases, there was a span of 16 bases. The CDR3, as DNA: TGTGCCAGTAGTCTGCGGACAGTTGGAACTGGAAACACCATATATTTT. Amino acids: CASSLRTVGTGNTIYF.

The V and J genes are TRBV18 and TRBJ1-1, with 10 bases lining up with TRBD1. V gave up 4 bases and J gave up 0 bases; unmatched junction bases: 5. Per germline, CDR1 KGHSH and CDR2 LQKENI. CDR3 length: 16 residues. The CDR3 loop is CASSLDRGRLNTEAFF. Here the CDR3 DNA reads TGTGCCAGCTCACTTGACAGGGGGCGGCTGAACACTGAAGCTTTCTTT.

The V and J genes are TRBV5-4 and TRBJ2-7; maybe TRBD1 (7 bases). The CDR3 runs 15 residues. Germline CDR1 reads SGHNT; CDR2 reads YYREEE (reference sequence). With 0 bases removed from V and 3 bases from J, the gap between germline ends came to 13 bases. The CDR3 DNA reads TGTGCCAGCAGCTTGGTGGAGGGGGCCCTCTACGAGCAGTACTTC. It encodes CASSLVEGALYEQYF.

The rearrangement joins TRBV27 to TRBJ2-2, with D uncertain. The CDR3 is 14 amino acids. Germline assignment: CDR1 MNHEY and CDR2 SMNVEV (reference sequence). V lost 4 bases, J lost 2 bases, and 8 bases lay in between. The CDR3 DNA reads TGTGCCAGCAGTTCGTATCTTAACACCGGGGAGCTGTTTTTT. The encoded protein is CASSSYLNTGELFF.

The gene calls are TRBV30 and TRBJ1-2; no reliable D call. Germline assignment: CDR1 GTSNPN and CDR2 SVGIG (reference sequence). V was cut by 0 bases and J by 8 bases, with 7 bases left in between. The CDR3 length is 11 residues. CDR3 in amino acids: CAWSVGVGYTF. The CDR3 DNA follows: TGTGCCTGGAGTGTCGGGGTCGGCTACACCTTC.

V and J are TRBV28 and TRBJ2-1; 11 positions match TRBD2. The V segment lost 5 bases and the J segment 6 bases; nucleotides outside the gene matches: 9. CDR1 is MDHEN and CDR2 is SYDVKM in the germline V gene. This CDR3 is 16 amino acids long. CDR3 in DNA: TGTGCCAGCAGTCCGTTTAGCGGGAGGGCCTTCAATGAGCAGTTCTTC. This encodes CASSPFSGRAFNEQFF.

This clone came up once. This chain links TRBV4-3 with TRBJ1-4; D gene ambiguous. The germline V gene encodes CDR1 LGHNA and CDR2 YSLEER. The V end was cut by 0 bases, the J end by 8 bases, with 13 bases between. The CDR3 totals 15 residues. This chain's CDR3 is CASSQDINPGEKLFF. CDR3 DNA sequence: TGCGCCAGCAGCCAAGATATAAACCCTGGCGAAAAACTGTTTTTT.

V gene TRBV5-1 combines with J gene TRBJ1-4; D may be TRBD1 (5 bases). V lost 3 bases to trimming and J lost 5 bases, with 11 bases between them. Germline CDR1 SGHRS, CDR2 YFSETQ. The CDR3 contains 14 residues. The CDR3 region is CASSYDRKNEKLFF. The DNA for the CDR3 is TGCGCCAGCAGCTATGACAGAAAGAATGAAAAACTGTTTTTT.

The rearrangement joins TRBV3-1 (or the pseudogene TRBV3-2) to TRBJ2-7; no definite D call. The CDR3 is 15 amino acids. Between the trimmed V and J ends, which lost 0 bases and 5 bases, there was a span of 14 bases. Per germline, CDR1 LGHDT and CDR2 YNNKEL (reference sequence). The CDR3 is CASSQDHPVTNEQYF. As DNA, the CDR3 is TGTGCCAGCAGCCAAGATCACCCAGTTACGAACGAGCAGTACTTC.

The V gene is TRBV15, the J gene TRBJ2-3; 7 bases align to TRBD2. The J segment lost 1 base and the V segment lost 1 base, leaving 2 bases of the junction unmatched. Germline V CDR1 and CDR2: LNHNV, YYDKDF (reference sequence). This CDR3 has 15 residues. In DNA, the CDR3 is TGTGCCACCAGCAGAGTGGGGGGGGGCACAGATACGCAGTATTTT. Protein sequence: CATSRVGGGTDTQYF. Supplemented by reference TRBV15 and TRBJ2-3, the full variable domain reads DAMVIQNPRYQVTQFGKPVTLSCSQTLNHNVMYWYQQKSSQAPKLLFHYYDKDFNNEADTPDNFQSRRPNTSFCFLDIRSPGLGDTAMYLCATSRVGGGTDTQYFGPGTRLTVL.

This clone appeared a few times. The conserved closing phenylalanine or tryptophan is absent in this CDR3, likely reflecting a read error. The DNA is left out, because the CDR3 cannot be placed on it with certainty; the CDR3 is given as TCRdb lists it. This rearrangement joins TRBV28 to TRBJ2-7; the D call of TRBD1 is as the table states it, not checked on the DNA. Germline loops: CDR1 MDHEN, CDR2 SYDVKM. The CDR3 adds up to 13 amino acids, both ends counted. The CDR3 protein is CASSLISGTEWDS.

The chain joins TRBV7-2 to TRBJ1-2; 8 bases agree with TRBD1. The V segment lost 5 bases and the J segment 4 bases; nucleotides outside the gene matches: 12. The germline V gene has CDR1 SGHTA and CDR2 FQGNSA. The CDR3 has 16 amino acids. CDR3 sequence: CASSPPGTGDSYGYTF. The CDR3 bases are TGTGCCAGCAGCCCACCCGGGACAGGTGATTCCTATGGCTACACCTTC.

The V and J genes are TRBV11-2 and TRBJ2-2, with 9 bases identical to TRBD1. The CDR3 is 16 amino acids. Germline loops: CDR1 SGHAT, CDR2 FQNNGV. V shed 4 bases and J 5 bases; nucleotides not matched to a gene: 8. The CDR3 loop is CASSSRTGARTGELFF. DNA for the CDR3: TGTGCCAGCAGCTCCCGGACAGGGGCGCGGACCGGGGAGCTGTTTTTT.

The CDR3 protein is CASSIGRDRTYGYTF. Here the CDR3 DNA reads TGTGCCAGTAGTATTGGGCGCGACAGGACCTATGGCTACACCTTC. The J gene is TRBJ1-2, the V gene TRBV19, with D possibly TRBD1 on 6 matching bases. V was shortened by 3 bases and J by 4 bases, with 15 bases between the two germline ends. The germline V gene encodes CDR1 LNHDA and CDR2 SQIVND (reference sequence). CDR3 length equals 15 residues.

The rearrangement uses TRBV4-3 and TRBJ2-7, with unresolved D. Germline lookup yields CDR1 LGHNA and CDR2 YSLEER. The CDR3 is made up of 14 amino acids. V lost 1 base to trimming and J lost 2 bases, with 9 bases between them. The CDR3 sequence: CASSQGRVAYEQYF. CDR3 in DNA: TGCGCCAGCAGCCAAGGTCGGGTCGCCTACGAGCAGTACTTC.

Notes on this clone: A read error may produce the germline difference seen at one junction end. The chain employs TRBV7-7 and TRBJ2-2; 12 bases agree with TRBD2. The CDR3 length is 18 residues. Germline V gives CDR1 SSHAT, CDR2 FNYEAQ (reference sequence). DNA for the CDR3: TGTGCTAGCAGCTTAGCGCCCGTTGGACTAGCGGGGACCGGGGAGCTGTTTTTT. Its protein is CASSLAPVGLAGTGELFF.

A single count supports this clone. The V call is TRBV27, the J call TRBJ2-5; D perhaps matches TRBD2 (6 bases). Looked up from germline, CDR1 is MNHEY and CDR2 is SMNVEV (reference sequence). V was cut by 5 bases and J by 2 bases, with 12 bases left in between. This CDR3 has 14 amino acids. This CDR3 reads CASSPTRGQETQYF. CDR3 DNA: TGTGCCAGCAGTCCAACCCGGGGGCAAGAGACCCAGTACTTC.

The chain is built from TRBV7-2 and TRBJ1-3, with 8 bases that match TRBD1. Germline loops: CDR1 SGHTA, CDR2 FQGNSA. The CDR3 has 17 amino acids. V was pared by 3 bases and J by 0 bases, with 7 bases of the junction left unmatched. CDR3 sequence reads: CASSFGQGRGSGNTIYF. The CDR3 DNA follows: TGTGCCAGCAGCTTCGGACAGGGAAGGGGCTCTGGAAACACCATATATTTT.

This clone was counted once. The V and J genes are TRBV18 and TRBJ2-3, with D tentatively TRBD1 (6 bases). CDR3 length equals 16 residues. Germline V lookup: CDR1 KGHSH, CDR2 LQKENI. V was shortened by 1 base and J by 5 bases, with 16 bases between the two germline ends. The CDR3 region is CASSPLDSHLGDTQYF. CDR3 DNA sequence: TGTGCCAGCTCACCACTGGACAGTCACTTGGGAGATACGCAGTATTTT.

Here the CDR3 DNA reads TGTGCCAGCAGCTTAACGTTTGGAGGGTCTTTTAATGAGCAGTTCTTC. Residues: CASSLTFGGSFNEQFF. V is TRBV7-3 and J is TRBJ2-1, with D possibly matching TRBD2 (6 bases). CDR1 SGHTA and CDR2 FQGTGA come from the germline V gene. V was trimmed by 0 bases and J by 7 bases, leaving 16 bases between them. The CDR3 loop spans 16 amino acids. The full variable domain, with the rest looked up from reference TRBV7-3 and TRBJ2-1, is GAGVSQTPSNKVTEKGKYVELRCDPISGHTALYWYRQSLGQGPEFLIYFQGTGAADDSGLPNDRFFAVRPEGSVSTLKIQRTERGDSAVYLCASSLTFGGSFNEQFFGPGTRLTVL.

The DNA for the CDR3 is TGTGCCAGCAGCCAAGGCCGGGACAGGAGCTATGGCTACACCTTC. Protein product: CASSQGRDRSYGYTF. The chain couples TRBV4-2 to TRBJ1-2; TRBD1 aligns across 8 bases. Germline loops: CDR1 LGHNA, CDR2 YNFKEQ. The V segment lost 1 base and the J segment 4 bases; nucleotides outside the gene matches: 5. The CDR3 totals 15 residues.

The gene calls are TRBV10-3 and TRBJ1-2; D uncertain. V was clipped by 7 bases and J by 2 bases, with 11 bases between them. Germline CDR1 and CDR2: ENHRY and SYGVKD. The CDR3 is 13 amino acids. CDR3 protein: CAITADKNYGYTF. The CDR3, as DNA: TGTGCCATCACCGCCGACAAAAACTATGGCTACACCTTC.

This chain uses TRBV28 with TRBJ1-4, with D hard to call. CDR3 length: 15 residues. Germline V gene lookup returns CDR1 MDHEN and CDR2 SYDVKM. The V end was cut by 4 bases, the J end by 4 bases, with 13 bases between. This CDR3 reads CASSSIPRNNEKLFF. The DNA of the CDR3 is TGTGCCAGCAGTTCCATCCCCAGGAATAATGAAAAACTGTTTTTT.

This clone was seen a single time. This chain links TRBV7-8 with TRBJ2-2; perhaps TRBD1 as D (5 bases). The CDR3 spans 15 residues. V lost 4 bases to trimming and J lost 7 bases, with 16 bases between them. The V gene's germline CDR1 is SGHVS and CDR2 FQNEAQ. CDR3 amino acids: CASSSYSGFFGELFF. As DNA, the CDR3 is TGTGCCAGCAGCTCGTACTCAGGGTTCTTCGGGGAGCTGTTTTTT. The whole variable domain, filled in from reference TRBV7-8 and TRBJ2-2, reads GAGVSQSPRYKVAKRGQDVALRCDPISGHVSLFWYQQALGQGPEFLTYFQNEAQLDKSGLPSDRFFAERPEGSVSTLKIQRTQQEDSAVYLCASSSYSGFFGELFFGEGSRLTVL.

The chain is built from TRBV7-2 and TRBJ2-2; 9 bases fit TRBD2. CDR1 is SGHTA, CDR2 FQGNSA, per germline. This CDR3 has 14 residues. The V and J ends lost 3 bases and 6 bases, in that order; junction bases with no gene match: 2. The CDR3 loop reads CASSLAGGPGELFF. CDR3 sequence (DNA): TGTGCCAGCAGCTTGGCGGGGGGGCCCGGGGAGCTGTTTTTT.

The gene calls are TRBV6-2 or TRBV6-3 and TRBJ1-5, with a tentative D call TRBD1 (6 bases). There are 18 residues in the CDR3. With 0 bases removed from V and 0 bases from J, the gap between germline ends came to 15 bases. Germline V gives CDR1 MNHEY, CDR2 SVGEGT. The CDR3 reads CASSYSSSGADSNQPQHF. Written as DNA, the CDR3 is TGTGCCAGCAGTTACTCGAGTTCAGGGGCCGATAGCAATCAGCCCCAGCATTTT.